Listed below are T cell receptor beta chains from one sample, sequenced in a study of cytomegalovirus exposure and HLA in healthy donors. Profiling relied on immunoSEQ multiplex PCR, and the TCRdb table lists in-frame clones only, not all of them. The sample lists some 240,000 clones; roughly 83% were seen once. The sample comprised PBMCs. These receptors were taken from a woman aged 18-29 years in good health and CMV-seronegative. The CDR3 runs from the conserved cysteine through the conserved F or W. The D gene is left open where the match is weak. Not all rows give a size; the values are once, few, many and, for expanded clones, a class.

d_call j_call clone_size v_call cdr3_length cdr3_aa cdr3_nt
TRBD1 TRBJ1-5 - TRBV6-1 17 CASSEKGPGQGSQPQHF TGTGCCAGCAGTGAAAAGGGCCCGGGACAGGGTAGCCAGCCCCAGCATTTT
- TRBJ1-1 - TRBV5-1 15 CASSPRPTVNTEAFF TGCGCCAGCAGCCCCCGCCCAACTGTGAACACTGAAGCTTTCTTT
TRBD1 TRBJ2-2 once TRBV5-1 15 CASRPGTGFTGELFF TGCGCCAGCAGGCCCGGGACAGGGTTCACCGGGGAGCTGTTTTTT
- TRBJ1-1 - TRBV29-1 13 CSVRGRENTEAFF TGCAGCGTTCGGGGACGGGAGAACACTGAAGCTTTCTTT
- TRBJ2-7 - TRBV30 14 CAWSAGADSYEQYF TGTGCCTGGAGTGCGGGCGCGGACTCCTACGAGCAGTACTTC
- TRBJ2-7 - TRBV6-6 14 CASSYSQGGYEQYF TGTGCCAGCAGTTACTCACAGGGCGGTTACGAGCAGTACTTC
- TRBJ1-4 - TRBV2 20 CASSEALTGGGPQRWKKLFF TGTGCCAGCAGTGAAGCCCTCACGGGCGGGGGACCCCAACGTTGGAAAAAACTGTTTTTT
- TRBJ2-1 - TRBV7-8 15 CASSLGTSAYNEQFF TGTGCCAGCAGCTTAGGGACGTCAGCATACAATGAGCAGTTCTTC
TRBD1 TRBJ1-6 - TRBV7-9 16 CASSLRGTGYNSPLHF TGTGCCAGCAGCTTACGCGGGACAGGGTATAATTCACCCCTCCACTTT
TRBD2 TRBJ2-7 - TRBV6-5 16 CASSYSGSGGALEQYF TGTGCCAGCAGTTACTCCGGGAGCGGGGGGGCATTGGAGCAGTACTTC
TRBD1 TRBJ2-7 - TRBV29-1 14 CSVVKGQGAYEQYF TGCAGCGTTGTTAAGGGACAGGGGGCCTACGAGCAGTACTTC
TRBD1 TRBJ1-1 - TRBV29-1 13 CSVEWDRNTEAFF TGCAGCGTTGAATGGGACAGAAACACTGAAGCTTTCTTT
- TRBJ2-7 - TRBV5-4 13 CASSLQGIDEQYF TGTGCCAGCAGCTTGCAGGGGATCGACGAGCAGTACTTC
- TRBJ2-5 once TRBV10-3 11 CAISETSTQYF TGTGCCATCAGTGAGACCTCGACCCAGTACTTC
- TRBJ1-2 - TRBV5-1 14 CASSTQTEVYGYTF TGCGCCAGCAGTACGCAGACAGAGGTTTATGGCTACACCTTC
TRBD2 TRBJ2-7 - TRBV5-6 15 CASSNGLGGAYEQYF TGTGCCAGCAGCAACGGACTAGGCGGCGCCTACGAGCAGTACTTC
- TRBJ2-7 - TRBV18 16 CASSPQVGGRLHEQYF TGTGCCAGCTCACCCCAGGTCGGGGGGCGACTACACGAGCAGTACTTC
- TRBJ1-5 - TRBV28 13 CASSLEHNQPQHF TGTGCCAGCAGTTTAGAGCACAATCAGCCCCAGCATTTT
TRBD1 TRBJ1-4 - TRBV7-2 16 CASNPNPDRGREKLFF TGTGCCAGCAACCCCAACCCGGACAGGGGACGTGAAAAACTGTTTTTT
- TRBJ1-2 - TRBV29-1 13 CSDRGGSHYGYTF TGCAGCGATCGGGGGGGTAGCCACTATGGCTACACCTTC
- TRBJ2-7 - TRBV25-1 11 CASSSSYEQYF TGTGCCAGCAGTAGCTCCTACGAGCAGTACTTC
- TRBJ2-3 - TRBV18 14 CASSPGASTDTQYF TGTGCCAGCTCACCGGGAGCGAGCACAGATACGCAGTATTTT
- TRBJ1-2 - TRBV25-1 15 CASSEGSGPYYGYTF TGTGCCAGCAGTGAAGGGTCAGGGCCCTACTATGGCTACACCTTC
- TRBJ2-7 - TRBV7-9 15 CASSLEGPSPYEQYF TGTGCCAGCAGCTTAGAAGGGCCGTCCCCCTACGAGCAGTACTTC
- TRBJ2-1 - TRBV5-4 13 CASSSVGYNEQFF TGTGCCAGCAGCTCGGTGGGGTACAATGAGCAGTTCTTC
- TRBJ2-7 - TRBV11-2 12 CASSLAGYEQYF TGTGCCAGCAGCTTAGCAGGGTACGAGCAGTACTTC
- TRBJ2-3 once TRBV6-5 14 CASSPTGMSDTQYF TGTGCCAGCAGTCCCACAGGGATGAGTGATACGCAGTATTTT
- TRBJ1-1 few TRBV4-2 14 CASSQGGANTEAFF TGTGCCAGCAGCCAAGGGGGAGCGAACACTGAAGCTTTCTTT
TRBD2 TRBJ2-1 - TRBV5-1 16 CASSPGLAGAYNEQFF TGCGCCAGCAGCCCCGGACTAGCGGGAGCCTACAATGAGCAGTTCTTC
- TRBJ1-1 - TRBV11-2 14 CASSRPDWNTEAFF TGTGCCAGCAGCCGGCCGGATTGGAACACTGAAGCTTTCTTT